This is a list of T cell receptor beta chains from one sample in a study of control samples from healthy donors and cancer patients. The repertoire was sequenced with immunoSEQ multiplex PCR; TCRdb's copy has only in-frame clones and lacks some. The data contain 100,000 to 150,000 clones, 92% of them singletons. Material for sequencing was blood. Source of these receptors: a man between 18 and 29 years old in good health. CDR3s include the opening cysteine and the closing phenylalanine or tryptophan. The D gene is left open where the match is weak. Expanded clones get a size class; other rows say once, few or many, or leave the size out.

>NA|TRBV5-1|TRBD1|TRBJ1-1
CASSPPGQGRTEAFF
TGCGCCAGCAGCCCGCCGGGACAGGGTCGAACTGAAGCTTTCTTT
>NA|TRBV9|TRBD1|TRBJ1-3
CASSVEGAAGNTIYF
TGTGCCAGCAGCGTAGAGGGGGCAGCTGGAAACACCATATATTTT
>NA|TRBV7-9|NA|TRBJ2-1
CASSPVRTADYNEQFF
TGTGCCAGCAGCCCCGTAAGGACCGCGGATTACAATGAGCAGTTCTTC
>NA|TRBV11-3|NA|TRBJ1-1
CASSLQGDTEAFF
TGTGCCAGCAGTTTACAGGGTGACACTGAAGCTTTCTTT
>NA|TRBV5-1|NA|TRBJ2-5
CASSYQETQYF
TGCGCCAGCAGCTACCAAGAGACCCAGTACTTC
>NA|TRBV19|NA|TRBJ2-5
CSTLGAGGLHQETQYF
TGTTCAACCCTAGGGGCAGGCGGGCTTCATCAAGAGACCCAGTACTTC
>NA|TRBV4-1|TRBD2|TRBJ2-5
CASSQVGLAVVTQYF
TGCGCCAGCAGCCAAGTCGGACTAGCCGTCGTGACCCAGTACTTC
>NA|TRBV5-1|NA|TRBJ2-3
CASSNGDTQYF
TGCGCCAGCTCCAACGGGGATACGCAGTATTTT
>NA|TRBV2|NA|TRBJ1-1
CASSFGQNTEAFF
TGTGCCAGCAGCTTCGGACAGAACACTGAAGCTTTCTTT
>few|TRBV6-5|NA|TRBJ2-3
CASSYFGTQYF
TGTGCCAGCAGTTACTTCGGTACGCAGTATTTT
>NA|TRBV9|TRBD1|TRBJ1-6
CASSVGTGENSPLHF
TGTGCCAGCAGCGTAGGGACAGGGGAAAATTCACCCCTCCACTTT
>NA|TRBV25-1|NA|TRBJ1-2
CASSEDPNYGYTF
TGTGCCAGCAGTGAAGATCCTAACTATGGCTACACCTTC
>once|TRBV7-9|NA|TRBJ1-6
CASDSTGGRFPYNSPLHF
TGTGCCAGCGACTCGACTGGGGGGCGCTTTCCCTATAATTCACCCCTCCACTTT
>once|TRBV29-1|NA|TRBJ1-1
CSVADGQNTEAFF
TGCAGCGTAGCTGACGGACAGAACACTGAAGCTTTCTTT
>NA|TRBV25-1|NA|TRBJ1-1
CASSADGHTEAFF
TGTGCCAGCAGTGCCGACGGGCACACTGAAGCTTTCTTT
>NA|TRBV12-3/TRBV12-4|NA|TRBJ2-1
CASSGGRINEQFF
TGTGCCAGCAGTGGGGGGCGCATCAATGAGCAGTTCTTC
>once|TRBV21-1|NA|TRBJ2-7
CASSKALTCRGTGVEEQYF
TGTGCCAGCAGCAAAGCGCTTACTTGCCGCGGGACAGGGGTCGAAGAGCAGTACTTC
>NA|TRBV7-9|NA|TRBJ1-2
CASRRDGALYLGYTF
TGTGCCAGCCGACGGGACGGTGCGTTGTATTTGGGCTACACCTTC
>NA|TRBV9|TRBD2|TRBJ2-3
CASSIPIAGDTDTQYF
TGTGCCAGCAGCATCCCAATAGCGGGGGACACAGATACGCAGTATTTT
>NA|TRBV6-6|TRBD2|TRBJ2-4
CASSSHGGEHLLAKNIQYF
TGTGCCAGCAGCTCTCATGGGGGGGAACACCTTCTAGCCAAAAACATTCAGTACTTC
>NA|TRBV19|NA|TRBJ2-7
CASKVSSSSYEQYF
TGTGCCAGTAAGGTCAGCTCTAGCTCCTACGAGCAGTACTTC
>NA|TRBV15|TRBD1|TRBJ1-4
CATSRDMGGGRFF
TGTGCCACCAGCAGAGATATGGGAGGGGGCCGGTTTTTT
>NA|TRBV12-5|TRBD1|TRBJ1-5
CASGQGVTSNQPQHF
TGTGCTAGTGGTCAGGGGGTTACGAGCAATCAGCCCCAGCATTTT
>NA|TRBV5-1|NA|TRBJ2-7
CASSLQEGVSYEQYF
TGCGCCAGCAGCTTGCAGGAGGGCGTCTCCTACGAGCAGTACTTC
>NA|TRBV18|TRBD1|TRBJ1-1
CASSPAGPGTGGYTEAFF
TGTGCCAGCTCACCCGCGGGGCCTGGGACAGGTGGTTACACTGAAGCTTTCTTT
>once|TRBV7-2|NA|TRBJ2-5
CASSLGSGYQETQYF
TGTGCCAGCAGTCTAGGGTCCGGCTACCAAGAGACCCAGTACTTC
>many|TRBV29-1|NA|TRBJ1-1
CSVGVNTEAFF
TGCAGCGTTGGGGTGAACACTGAAGCTTTCTTT
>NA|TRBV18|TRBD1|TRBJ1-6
CASSHNRGNNSPLHF
TGTGCCAGCTCCCATAACAGGGGTAATAATTCACCCCTCCACTTT
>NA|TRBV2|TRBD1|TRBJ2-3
CASSRQGDTDTQYF
TGTGCCAGCAGTAGACAGGGGGACACAGATACGCAGTATTTT
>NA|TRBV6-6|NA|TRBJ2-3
CASRLSKGDTQYF
TGTGCCAGCAGATTGAGCAAGGGAGATACGCAGTATTTT
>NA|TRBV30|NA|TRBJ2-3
CAWSTADLVADTQYF
TGTGCCTGGAGTACTGCGGACTTAGTCGCAGATACGCAGTATTTT
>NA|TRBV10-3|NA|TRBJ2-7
CAISDSQGGSGAYEQYF
TGTGCCATCAGTGATAGTCAAGGGGGATCAGGGGCCTACGAGCAGTACTTC
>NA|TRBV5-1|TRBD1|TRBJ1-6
CASSLSGTGNSPLHF
TGCGCCAGCAGCTTGTCCGGGACAGGGAATTCACCCCTCCACTTT